Below, one TCR beta chain is given with its context. Generated by immunoSEQ multiplex PCR, the TCRdb table keeps only in-frame clones and is missing some. The sample lists roughly 250,000 clones; about 82% were seen once. This entry comes from a study of blood T cell repertoires in COVID-19. Recovered status in Cohort 3 required two negative PCRs, clearance, or symptom resolution. This clonotype was sampled from a woman between 50 and 59 years old who had recovered from COVID-19. The sequenced material came from PBMCs or T cells enriched from blood (not recorded which).

This CDR3 is CASSGLAGTYNEQFF. The CDR3, as DNA: TGTGCCAGTAGTGGGCTAGCGGGTACGTACAATGAGCAGTTCTTC. J is TRBJ2-1 and V is TRBV19; TRBD2 agrees at 8 bases. With V trimmed by 5 bases and J by 4 bases, 7 bases remained unmatched. CDR1 is LNHDA and CDR2 is SQIVND in the germline V gene (reference sequence). The CDR3 length is 15 residues.